The 8 T cell receptor beta chains below come from one sample, sequenced in a study of shared clonotypes between healthy human individuals. The protocol was immunoSEQ multiplex PCR, while the TCRdb copy is restricted to in-frame clones and leaves out a portion. The table shows some 2.1 million clones, with about 95% occurring only once. The sample comprised naive CD4+ T cells sorted from blood. Subset: CD45RA+ positively selected. These receptors were obtained from a man between 18 and 29 years old in good health.

This chain links TRBV6-6 with TRBJ2-2; TRBD2 aligns across 8 bases. The CDR3 covers 16 residues. The V segment lost 6 bases and the J segment 0 bases; nucleotides outside the gene matches: 6. Germline V gives CDR1 MNHNY, CDR2 SVGAGI (reference sequence). The CDR3 sequence is CASSPTSAANTGELFF. DNA for the CDR3: TGTGCCAGCAGCCCGACTAGCGCAGCGAACACCGGGGAGCTGTTTTTT.

The V gene is TRBV7-2, the J gene TRBJ1-2; D not resolved. The CDR3 is 12 residues long. The germline V and J ends were trimmed by 4 bases and 5 bases, with 8 bases remaining between them. Looked up from germline, CDR1 is SGHTA and CDR2 is FQGNSA. CDR3 amino acids: CASSYASYGYTF. The CDR3, as DNA: TGTGCCAGCAGCTACGCAAGTTATGGCTACACCTTC.

The chain uses TRBV2 and TRBJ2-1, with D possibly matching TRBD2 (6 bases). The V end was cut by 5 bases, the J end by 10 bases, with 9 bases between. CDR1 is SNHLY, CDR2 FYNNEI, per germline. This CDR3 is built from 11 residues. The CDR3, as DNA: TGTGCCAGCAGTCTAGCGAGCGAGCAGTTCTTC. Translation: CASSLASEQFF.

V and J are TRBV10-3 and TRBJ1-1, with TRBD1 matching over 7 bases. This CDR3 is built from 13 residues. After removal of 11 bases from V and 3 bases from J, the junction contained 9 bases not matched to a gene. Germline lookup yields CDR1 ENHRY and CDR2 SYGVKD. CDR3 in DNA: TGTGCCTCCCAGGGGGAGGGGGACACTGAAGCTTTCTTT. Translation: CASQGEGDTEAFF.

This sequence joins TRBV4-1 and TRBJ2-7; TRBD1 aligns across 7 bases. Germline CDR1 is MGHRA and CDR2 is YSYEKL. The V and J ends lost 3 bases and 3 bases, in that order; junction bases with no gene match: 8. This CDR3 region has 15 residues. CDR3 region: CASSHPDRDGYEQYF. The CDR3 DNA reads as TGCGCCAGCAGCCACCCCGACAGGGATGGCTACGAGCAGTACTTC.

This sequence joins TRBV11-2 and TRBJ2-5; tentatively, D is TRBD2 (5 bases). CDR3 length: 13 amino acids. V was pared by 3 bases and J by 5 bases, with 10 bases between. Germline V gives CDR1 SGHAT, CDR2 FQNNGV. CDR3 loop: CASSLASWETQYF. CDR3 nucleotide sequence: TGTGCCAGCAGCTTGGCTAGCTGGGAGACCCAGTACTTC.

V and J are TRBV25-1 and TRBJ1-2; D perhaps matches TRBD1 (5 bases). The germline V and J ends were trimmed by 4 bases and 3 bases, with 15 bases remaining between them. The CDR3 is 15 amino acids. CDR1 and CDR2 from the germline V gene are MGHDK and SYGVNS. For the CDR3, the DNA is TGTGCCAGCAGTGCGAACACCCCGGGGGACTATGGCTACACCTTC. Translated, it gives CASSANTPGDYGYTF.

The chain links TRBV2 to TRBJ2-6; TRBD1 might be the D (7 bases). With 7 bases removed from V and 0 bases from J, the gap between germline ends came to 13 bases. The CDR3 totals 16 residues. Germline-derived CDR1 and CDR2 are SNHLY and FYNNEI. CDR3 amino acids: CASKEGANSGANVLTF. The DNA of the CDR3 is TGTGCCAGCAAGGAGGGGGCCAACTCTGGGGCCAACGTCCTGACTTTC.